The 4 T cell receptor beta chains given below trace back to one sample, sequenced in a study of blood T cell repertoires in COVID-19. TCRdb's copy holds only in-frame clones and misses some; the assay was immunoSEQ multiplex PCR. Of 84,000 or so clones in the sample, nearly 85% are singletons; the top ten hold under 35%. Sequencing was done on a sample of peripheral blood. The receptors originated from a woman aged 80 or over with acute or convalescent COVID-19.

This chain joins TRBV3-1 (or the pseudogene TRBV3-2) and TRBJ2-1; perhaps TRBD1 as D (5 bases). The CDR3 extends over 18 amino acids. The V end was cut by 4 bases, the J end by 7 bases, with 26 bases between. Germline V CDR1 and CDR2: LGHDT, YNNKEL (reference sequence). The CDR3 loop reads CASSPGVMGWGAGNEQFF. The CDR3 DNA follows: TGTGCCAGCAGCCCCGGTGTCATGGGATGGGGCGCTGGGAATGAGCAGTTCTTC.

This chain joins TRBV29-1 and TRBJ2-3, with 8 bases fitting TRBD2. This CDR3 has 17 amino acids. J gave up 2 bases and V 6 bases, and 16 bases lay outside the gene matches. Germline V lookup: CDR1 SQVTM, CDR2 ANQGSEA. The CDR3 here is CSVGGRSGGRITDTQYF. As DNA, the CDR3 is TGCAGCGTCGGGGGTAGGTCGGGAGGGCGGATCACAGATACGCAGTATTTT.

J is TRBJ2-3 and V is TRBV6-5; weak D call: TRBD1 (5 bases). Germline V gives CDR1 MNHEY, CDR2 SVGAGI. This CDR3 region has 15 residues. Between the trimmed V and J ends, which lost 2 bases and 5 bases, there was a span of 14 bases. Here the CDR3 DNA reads TGTGCCAGCAGTTACAGGGGCCTGATAGGAGATACGCAGTATTTT. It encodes CASSYRGLIGDTQYF.

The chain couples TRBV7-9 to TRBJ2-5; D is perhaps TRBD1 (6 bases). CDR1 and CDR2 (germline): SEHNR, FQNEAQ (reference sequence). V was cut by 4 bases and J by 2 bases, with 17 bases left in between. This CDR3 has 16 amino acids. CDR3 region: CASSSKPGHWQETQYF. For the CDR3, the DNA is TGTGCCAGCAGCTCTAAACCGGGACATTGGCAAGAGACCCAGTACTTC. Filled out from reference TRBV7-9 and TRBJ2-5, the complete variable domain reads DTGVSQNPRHKITKRGQNVTFRCDPISEHNRLYWYRQTLGQGPEFLTYFQNEAQLEKSRLLSDRFSAERPKGSFSTLEIQRTEQGDSAMYLCASSSKPGHWQETQYFGPGTRLLVL.